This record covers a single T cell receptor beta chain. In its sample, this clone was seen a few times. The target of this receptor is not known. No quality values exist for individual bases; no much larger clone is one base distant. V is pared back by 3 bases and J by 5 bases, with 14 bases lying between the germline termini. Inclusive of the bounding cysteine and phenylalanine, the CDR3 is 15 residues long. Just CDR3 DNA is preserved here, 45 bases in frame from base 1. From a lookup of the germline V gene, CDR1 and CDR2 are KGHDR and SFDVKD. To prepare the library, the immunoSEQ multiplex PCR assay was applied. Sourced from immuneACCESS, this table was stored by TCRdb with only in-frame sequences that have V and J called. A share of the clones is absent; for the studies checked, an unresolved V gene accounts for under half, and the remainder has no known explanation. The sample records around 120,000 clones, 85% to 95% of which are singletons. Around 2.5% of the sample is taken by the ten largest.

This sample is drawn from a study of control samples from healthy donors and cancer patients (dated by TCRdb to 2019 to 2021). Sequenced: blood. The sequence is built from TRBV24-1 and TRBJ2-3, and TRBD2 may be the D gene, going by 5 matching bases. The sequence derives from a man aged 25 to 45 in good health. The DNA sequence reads TGTGCCACCAGTGATCCCGGGGAATCTGGAGATACGCAGTATTTT. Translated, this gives CATSDPGESGDTQYF.